This T cell receptor beta chain was profiled in a study of blood T cells in healthy people across ages. Study-wide results and caveats: There were more naive CD4+ cells and higher diversity in long-lived donors than in aged donors.

On this clonotype itself: As yet, its antigen is unknown.

The use of a sample-barcoded 5' primer and a J-beta primer mix characterized a second PCR of about 7 to 12 cycles. Individual samples furnished no less than 2.5 million CDR3-containing paired-end reads apiece. TCRdb analysed the 5' RACE reads with MiXCR anew, one entry per CDR3 protein. The table shows about 1.7 million distinct CDR3 sequences, with 28% occurring only once. The receptor was derived from a woman in her 30s in good health. The specimen sequenced was blood.

The CDR3 coding sequence is TGCGCCAGCAGCCCATATAACCTAGCGGGGGTCCAAGAGACCCAGTACTTC. Translation gives CASSPYNLAGVQETQYF. The rearrangement links TRBV5-1 to TRBJ2-5, with TRBD2 matching 10 bases. The germline V gene encodes CDR1 SGHRS and CDR2 YFSETQ. There are 17 residues in the CDR3. J gave up 1 base and V 4 bases, and 10 bases lay outside the gene matches.